The T cell receptor (beta chain) under discussion was sequenced for a study of cytomegalovirus exposure and HLA in healthy donors. The assay was immunoSEQ multiplex PCR, and TCRdb's table has in-frame clones only and misses some. The data contain about 200,000 clones, roughly 88% of them singletons. The specimen was PBMCs. The sequence was obtained from a young woman in good health and CMV-seronegative.

CDR3 residues: CASSLSGRDEQFF. The CDR3 bases are TGTGCCAGCAGCCTCAGCGGGAGAGATGAGCAGTTCTTC. The gene calls are TRBV11-2 and TRBJ2-1; TRBD2 matches 8 bases. The CDR3 runs to 13 residues. Germline CDR1 is SGHAT and CDR2 is FQNNGV. V gave up 5 bases and J gave up 8 bases; unmatched junction bases: 5.